This is a list of T cell receptor beta chains from one sample in a study of shared clonotypes between healthy human individuals. TCRdb's table, derived via immunoSEQ multiplex PCR, lists solely in-frame clones and lacks some. The sample lists millions of clones, just over 90% seen once, with approximately 0.4% in the top ten. Input material: naive CD4+ T cells from PBMCs. The origin of the receptors is a man younger than 30 in good health. Some clones in this sample may be carry-over from other donors' samples. Each CDR3 is given with its conserved first and last residue. Each record gives: D gene, V gene, J gene, clone size, CDR3 protein, CDR3 DNA. The D gene is left open where the match is weak. Clone size is not always given. Where it is, it says once, few, many or a class for expanded clones.

>-|TRBV4-1|TRBJ1-2|-
CASSQDPDNYGYTF
TGCGCCAGCAGCCAAGATCCGGACAACTATGGCTACACCTTC
>-|TRBV5-1|TRBJ2-7|-
CASSATVTYEQYF
TGCGCCAGCAGCGCGACAGTGACCTACGAGCAGTACTTC
>-|TRBV18|TRBJ2-3|-
CASSPTVLDTDTQYF
TGTGCCAGCTCACCCACGGTTTTGGACACAGATACGCAGTATTTT
>TRBD2|TRBV6-1|TRBJ2-7|-
CASSVPSGSYEQYF
TGTGCCAGCAGTGTTCCTAGCGGGAGCTACGAGCAGTACTTC
>TRBD2|TRBV7-2|TRBJ2-1|once
CASSWGGNEQFF
TGTGCCAGCAGCTGGGGGGGCAATGAGCAGTTCTTC
>TRBD2|TRBV5-1|TRBJ2-7|-
CASSPGSGRSSYEQYF
TGCGCCAGCAGCCCCGGTAGCGGGAGGAGCTCCTACGAGCAGTACTTC
>-|TRBV6-7|TRBJ2-7|-
CASSPQASSSYEQYF
TGTGCCAGCAGTCCTCAGGCGTCTAGCTCCTACGAGCAGTACTTC
>TRBD2|TRBV7-2|TRBJ2-3|-
CASSLLGLAGAGDTQYF
TGTGCCAGCAGCTTGCTGGGACTAGCGGGAGCGGGGGATACGCAGTATTTT
>-|TRBV9|TRBJ1-2|-
CASSPPPAGTLLGYTF
TGTGCCAGCAGCCCCCCCCCGGCAGGGACCTTATTGGGCTACACCTTC
>TRBD2|TRBV5-1|TRBJ2-1|-
CASSLVSGEINEQFF
TGCGCCAGCAGCTTGGTTAGCGGGGAGATCAATGAGCAGTTCTTC
>TRBD2|TRBV11-2|TRBJ2-1|-
CASSPLAGFSNEQFF
TGTGCCAGCAGCCCCCTAGCGGGATTTAGCAATGAGCAGTTCTTC
>-|TRBV9|TRBJ1-2|-
CASSPSGVGGYGYTF
TGTGCCAGCAGCCCAAGCGGGGTGGGGGGCTATGGCTACACCTTC
>TRBD2|TRBV2|TRBJ2-5|-
CAFSQAGVSLGETQYF
TGTGCCTTCTCTCAAGCGGGAGTCTCCTTGGGAGAGACCCAGTACTTC
>TRBD2|TRBV28|TRBJ2-7|-
CASSFSLAGDRAYEQYF
TGTGCCAGCAGTTTCTCGCTAGCGGGAGATCGGGCCTACGAGCAGTACTTC
>TRBD2|TRBV6-5|TRBJ2-7|-
CASSYSGLNKGEQYF
TGTGCCAGCAGTTATTCGGGACTAAACAAGGGCGAGCAGTACTTC
>-|TRBV6-4|TRBJ1-5|-
CASRVPGRLRGKPQHF
TGTGCCAGCCGGGTTCCGGGGCGCCTGCGGGGTAAGCCCCAGCATTTT